This entry describes one TCR beta chain. The antigen remains undetermined. Assay: immunoSEQ multiplex PCR; the TCRdb copy retains only in-frame clones and omits some. The table records around 19,000 clones, about 91% of them present only once. This specimen comes from a study of T cells in localized non-small cell lung cancer. The study, taken as a whole, reports: Within adjacent lung there appeared a median about 54 of the top 100 tumor clones. Tumor trailed uninvolved adjacent lung in T cell clonality, which peaked there. Sequencing, confined to only one tumor region, leaves heterogeneity possible.

V lost 5 bases, J lost 0 bases, and 8 bases lay in between. Germline loops: CDR1 MNHEY, CDR2 SMNVEV (reference sequence). The CDR3 covers 14 residues. The sequence was obtained from a woman aged 40-69 years with stage I lung adenocarcinoma. The V and J genes are TRBV27 and TRBJ1-3; D is ambiguous. The sequences come from peripheral blood, collected before any cancer treatment. CDR3 bases: TGTGCCAGCAGTCCTACCCACTCTGGAAACACCATATATTTT. Protein: CASSPTHSGNTIYF.